This T cell receptor beta chain was identified in a study of vaccination effects on CD4 cells after COVID-19. In the case of this clone: The antigen is unknown.

Germline loops: CDR1 SGHRS, CDR2 YFSETQ. With V trimmed by 4 bases and J by 6 bases, 14 bases remained unmatched. The CDR3 loop spans 17 amino acids. Clones were read by immunoSEQ multiplex PCR, and TCRdb kept only the in-frame ones, dropping some. The sample yields more than 55,000 clones, 78% seen once. Once cultured for roughly nine days, the cells underwent separation to obtain CD4+ T cells. As their vaccination, participants received two doses of either BNT162b2 or mRNA-1273. Sequencing was performed on CD4+ T cells from PBMCs cultured without peptide, taken after COVID-19 vaccination. This receptor was taken from a human donor who received a COVID-19 vaccine. This chain joins TRBV5-1 and TRBJ2-2, with 8 bases that match TRBD2. CDR3 in amino acids: CASSLEGSGRGPGELFF. The CDR3 region has the DNA TGCGCCAGCAGCCTGGAGGGGAGCGGGAGAGGCCCCGGGGAGCTGTTTTTT.